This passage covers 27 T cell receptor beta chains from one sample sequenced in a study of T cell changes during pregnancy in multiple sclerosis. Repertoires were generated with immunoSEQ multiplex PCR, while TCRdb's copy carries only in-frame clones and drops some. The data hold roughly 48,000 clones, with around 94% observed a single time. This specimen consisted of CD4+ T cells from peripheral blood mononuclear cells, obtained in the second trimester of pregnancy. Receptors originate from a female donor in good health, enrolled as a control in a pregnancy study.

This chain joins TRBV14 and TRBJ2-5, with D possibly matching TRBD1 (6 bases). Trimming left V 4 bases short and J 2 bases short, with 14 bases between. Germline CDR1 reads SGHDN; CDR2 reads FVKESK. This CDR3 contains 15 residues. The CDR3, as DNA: TGTGCCAGCAGCCTTATCAACAGGGCTCAAGAGACCCAGTACTTC. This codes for CASSLINRAQETQYF. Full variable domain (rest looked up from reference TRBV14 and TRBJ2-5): EAGVTQFPSHSVIEKGQTVTLRCDPISGHDNLYWYRRVMGKEIKFLLHFVKESKQDESGMPNNRFLAERTGGTYSTLKVQPAELEDSGVYFCASSLINRAQETQYFGPGTRLLVL.

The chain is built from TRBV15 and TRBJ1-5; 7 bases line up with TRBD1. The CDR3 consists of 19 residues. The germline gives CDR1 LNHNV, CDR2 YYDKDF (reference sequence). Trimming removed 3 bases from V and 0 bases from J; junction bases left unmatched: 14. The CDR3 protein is CATSRDRSLDYYSNQPQHF. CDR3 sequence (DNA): TGTGCCACCAGCAGGGACAGGAGCTTGGACTACTATAGCAATCAGCCCCAGCATTTT.

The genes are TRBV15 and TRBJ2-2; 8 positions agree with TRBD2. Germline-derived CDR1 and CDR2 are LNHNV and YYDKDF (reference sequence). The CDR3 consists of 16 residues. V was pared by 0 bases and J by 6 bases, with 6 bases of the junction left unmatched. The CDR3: CATSRDTGGLAGELFF. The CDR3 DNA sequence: TGTGCCACCAGCAGAGATACGGGAGGGCTCGCCGGGGAGCTGTTTTTT.

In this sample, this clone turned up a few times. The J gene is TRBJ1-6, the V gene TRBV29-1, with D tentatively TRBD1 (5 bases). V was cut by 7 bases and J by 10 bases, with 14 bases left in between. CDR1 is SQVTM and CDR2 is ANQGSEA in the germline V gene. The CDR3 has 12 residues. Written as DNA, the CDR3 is TGCAGCGCGGGGGACGTAAACTCACCCCTCCACTTT. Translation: CSAGDVNSPLHF.

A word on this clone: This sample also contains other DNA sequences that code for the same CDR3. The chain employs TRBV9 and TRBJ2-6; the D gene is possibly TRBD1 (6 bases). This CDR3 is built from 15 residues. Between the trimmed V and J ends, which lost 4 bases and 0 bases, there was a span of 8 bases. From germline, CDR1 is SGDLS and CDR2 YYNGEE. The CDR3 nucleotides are TGTGCCAGCAGCCTCAGGGGCTCTGGGGCCAACGTCCTGACTTTC. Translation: CASSLRGSGANVLTF.

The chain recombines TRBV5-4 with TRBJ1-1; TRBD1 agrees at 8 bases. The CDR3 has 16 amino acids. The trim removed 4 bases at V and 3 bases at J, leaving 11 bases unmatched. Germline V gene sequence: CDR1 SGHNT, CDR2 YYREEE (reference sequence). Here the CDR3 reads CASSIDRGGSYTEAFF. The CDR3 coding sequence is TGTGCCAGCAGCATTGACAGGGGAGGATCCTACACTGAAGCTTTCTTT.

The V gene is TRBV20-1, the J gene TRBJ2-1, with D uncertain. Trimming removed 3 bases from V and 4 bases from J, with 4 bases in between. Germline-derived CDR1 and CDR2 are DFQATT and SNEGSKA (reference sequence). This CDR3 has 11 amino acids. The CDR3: CSASVYNEQFF. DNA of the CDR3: TGCAGTGCTAGCGTATACAATGAGCAGTTCTTC.

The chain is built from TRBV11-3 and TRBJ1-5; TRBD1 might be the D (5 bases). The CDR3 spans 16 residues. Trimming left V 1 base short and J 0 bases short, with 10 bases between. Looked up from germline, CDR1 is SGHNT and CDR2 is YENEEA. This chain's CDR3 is CASSLVGADSNQPQHF. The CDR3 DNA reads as TGTGCCAGCAGCTTAGTAGGGGCCGATAGCAATCAGCCCCAGCATTTT.

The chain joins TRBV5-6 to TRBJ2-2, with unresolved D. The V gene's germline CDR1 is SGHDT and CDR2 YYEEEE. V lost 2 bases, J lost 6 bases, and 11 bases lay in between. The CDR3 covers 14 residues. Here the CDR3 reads CASSLALRSGELFF. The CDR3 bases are TGTGCCAGCAGCTTAGCGTTGAGGTCCGGGGAGCTGTTTTTT.

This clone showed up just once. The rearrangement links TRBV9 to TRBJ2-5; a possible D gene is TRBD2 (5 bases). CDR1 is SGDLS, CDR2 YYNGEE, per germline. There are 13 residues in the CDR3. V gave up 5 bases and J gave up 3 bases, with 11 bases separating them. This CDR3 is CASRAGLKETQYF. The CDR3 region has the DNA TGTGCCAGCAGAGCCGGACTTAAAGAGACCCAGTACTTC.

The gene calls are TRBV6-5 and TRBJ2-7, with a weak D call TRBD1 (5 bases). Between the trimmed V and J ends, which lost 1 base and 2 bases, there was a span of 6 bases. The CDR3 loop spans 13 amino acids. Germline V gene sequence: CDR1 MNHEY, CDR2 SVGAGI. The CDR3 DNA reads TGTGCCAGCAGTTACTTAGGGGCCTACGAGCAGTACTTC. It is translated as CASSYLGAYEQYF.

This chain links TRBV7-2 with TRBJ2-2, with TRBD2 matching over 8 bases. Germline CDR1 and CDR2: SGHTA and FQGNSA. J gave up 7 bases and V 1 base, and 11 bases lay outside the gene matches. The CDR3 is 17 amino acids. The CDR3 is CASSLVGSGKVFGELFF. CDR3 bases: TGTGCCAGCAGCTTAGTTGGTAGCGGGAAGGTATTCGGGGAGCTGTTTTTT. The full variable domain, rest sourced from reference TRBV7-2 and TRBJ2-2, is GAGVSQSPSNKVTEKGKDVELRCDPISGHTALYWYRQSLGQGLEFLIYFQGNSAPDKSGLPSDRFSAERTGGSVSTLTIQRTQQEDSAVYLCASSLVGSGKVFGELFFGEGSRLTVL.

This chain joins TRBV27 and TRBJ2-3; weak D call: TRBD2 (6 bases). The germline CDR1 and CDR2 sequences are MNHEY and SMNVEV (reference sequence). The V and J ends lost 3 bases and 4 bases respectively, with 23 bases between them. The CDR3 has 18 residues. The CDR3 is CASSFSPRTSRGSDTQYF. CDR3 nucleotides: TGTGCCAGCAGTTTCTCCCCACGGACTTCTCGGGGGTCAGATACGCAGTATTTT.

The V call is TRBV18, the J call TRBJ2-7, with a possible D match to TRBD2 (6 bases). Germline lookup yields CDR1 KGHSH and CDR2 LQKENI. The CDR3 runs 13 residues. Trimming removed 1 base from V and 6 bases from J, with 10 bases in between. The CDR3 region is CASSPRHGGEQYF. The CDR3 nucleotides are TGTGCCAGCTCACCACGGCACGGGGGCGAGCAGTACTTC.

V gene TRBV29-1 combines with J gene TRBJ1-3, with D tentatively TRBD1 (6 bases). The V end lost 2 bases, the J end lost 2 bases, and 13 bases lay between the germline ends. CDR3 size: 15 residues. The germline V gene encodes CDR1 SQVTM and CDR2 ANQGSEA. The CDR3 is CSVETDGTPGNTIYF. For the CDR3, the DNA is TGCAGCGTTGAAACGGACGGGACACCTGGAAACACCATATATTTT.

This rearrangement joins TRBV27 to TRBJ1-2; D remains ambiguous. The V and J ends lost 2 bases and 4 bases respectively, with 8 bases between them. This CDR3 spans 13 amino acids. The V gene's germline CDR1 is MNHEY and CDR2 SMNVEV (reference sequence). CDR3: CASSLREGYGYTF. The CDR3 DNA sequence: TGTGCCAGCAGTTTAAGGGAGGGCTATGGCTACACCTTC.

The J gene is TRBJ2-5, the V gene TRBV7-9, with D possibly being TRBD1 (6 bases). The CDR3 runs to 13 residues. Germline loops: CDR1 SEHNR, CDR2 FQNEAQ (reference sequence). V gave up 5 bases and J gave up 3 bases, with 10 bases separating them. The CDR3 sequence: CASSKTGKETQYF. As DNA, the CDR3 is TGTGCCAGCAGCAAGACAGGAAAAGAGACCCAGTACTTC.

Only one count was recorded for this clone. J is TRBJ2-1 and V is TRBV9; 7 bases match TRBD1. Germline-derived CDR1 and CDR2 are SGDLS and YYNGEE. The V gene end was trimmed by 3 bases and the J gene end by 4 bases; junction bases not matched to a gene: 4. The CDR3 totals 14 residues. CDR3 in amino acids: CASSEPGQYNEQFF. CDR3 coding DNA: TGTGCCAGCAGCGAGCCGGGACAGTACAATGAGCAGTTCTTC.

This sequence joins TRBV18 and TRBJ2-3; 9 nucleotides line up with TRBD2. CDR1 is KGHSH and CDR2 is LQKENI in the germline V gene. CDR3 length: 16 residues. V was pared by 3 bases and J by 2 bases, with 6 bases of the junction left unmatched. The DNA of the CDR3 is TGTGCCAGCTCACCTAGTAGCGGGAGAAACACAGATACGCAGTATTTT. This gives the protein CASSPSSGRNTDTQYF.

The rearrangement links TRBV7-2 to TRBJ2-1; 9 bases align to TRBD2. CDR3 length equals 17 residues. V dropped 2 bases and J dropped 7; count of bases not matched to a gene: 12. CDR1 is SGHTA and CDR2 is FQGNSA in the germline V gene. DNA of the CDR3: TGTGCCAGCAGCTTAAGACGAGCGGGAGGCCATGAAAATGAGCAGTTCTTC. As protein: CASSLRRAGGHENEQFF.

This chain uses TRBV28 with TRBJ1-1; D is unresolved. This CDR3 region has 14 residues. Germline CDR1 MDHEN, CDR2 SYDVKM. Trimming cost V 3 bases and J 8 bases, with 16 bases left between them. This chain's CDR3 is CASSLGGIEGEAFF. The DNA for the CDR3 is TGTGCCAGCAGTTTGGGAGGAATTGAAGGGGAAGCTTTCTTT.

The CDR3 coding sequence is TGTGCCAGCTTCAAGTGGACAGGGAGGACCGGGGAGCTGTTTTTT. This translates into CASFKWTGRTGELFF. V usage is TRBV28 and J usage is TRBJ2-2; 8 nucleotides align to TRBD1. Per the germline V gene, CDR1 is MDHEN and CDR2 is SYDVKM. V shed 8 bases and J 5 bases; nucleotides not matched to a gene: 10. The CDR3 contains 15 residues. The variable domain in full, completed from reference TRBV28 and TRBJ2-2, reads DVKVTQSSRYLVKRTGEKVFLECVQDMDHENMFWYRQDPGLGLRLIYFSYDVKMKEKGDIPEGYSVSREKKERFSLILESASTNQTSMYLCASFKWTGRTGELFFGEGSRLTVL.

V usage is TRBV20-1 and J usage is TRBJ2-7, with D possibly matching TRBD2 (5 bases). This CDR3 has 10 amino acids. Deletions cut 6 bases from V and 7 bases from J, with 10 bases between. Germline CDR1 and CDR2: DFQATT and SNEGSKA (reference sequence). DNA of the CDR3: TGCAGTGCCCCGGGCGGGGAGCAGTACTTC. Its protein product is CSAPGGEQYF.

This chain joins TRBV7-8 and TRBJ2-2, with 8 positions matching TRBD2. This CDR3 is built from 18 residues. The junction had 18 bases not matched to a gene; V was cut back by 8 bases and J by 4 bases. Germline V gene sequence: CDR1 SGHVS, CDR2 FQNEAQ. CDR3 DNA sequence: TGTGCCAGCCGCCGGGGGGGGCGAACCGCCCGGGGCACCGGGGAGCTGTTTTTT. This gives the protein CASRRGGRTARGTGELFF.

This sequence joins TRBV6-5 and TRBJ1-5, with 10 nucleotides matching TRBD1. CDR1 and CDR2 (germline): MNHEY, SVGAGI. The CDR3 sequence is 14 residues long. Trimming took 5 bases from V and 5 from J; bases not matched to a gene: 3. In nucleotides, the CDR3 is TGTGCCAGCAGTACGACAGGGGGCTATCAGCCCCAGCATTTT. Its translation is CASSTTGGYQPQHF.

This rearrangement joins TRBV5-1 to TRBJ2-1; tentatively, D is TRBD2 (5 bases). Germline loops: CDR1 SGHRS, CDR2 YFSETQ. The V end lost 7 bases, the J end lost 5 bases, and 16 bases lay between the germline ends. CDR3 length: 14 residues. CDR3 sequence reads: CASRRTHRDNEQFF. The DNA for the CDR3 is TGCGCCAGCCGCCGGACTCACCGGGACAATGAGCAGTTCTTC.

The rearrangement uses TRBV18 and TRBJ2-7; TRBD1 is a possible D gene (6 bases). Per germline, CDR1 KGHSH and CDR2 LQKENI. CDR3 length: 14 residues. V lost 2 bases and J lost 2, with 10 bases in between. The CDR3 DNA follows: TGTGCCAGCTCACCAATTCAGGGGACCTACGAGCAGTACTTC. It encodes CASSPIQGTYEQYF.